The rows below give T cell receptor beta chains drawn from one sample of a study of cytomegalovirus exposure and HLA in healthy donors. The protocol was immunoSEQ multiplex PCR, while the TCRdb copy is restricted to in-frame clones and leaves out a portion. The sample consists of approximately 140,000 clones, about three quarters of them appearing once. Sequencing was performed on PBMCs. The receptors derive from a female donor in good health and CMV-seronegative. Both conserved end residues are part of each CDR3. D genes are given only for firm matches. The size field is filled for only some rows; it gives once, few, many or a size class.

clone_size	v_call	j_call	d_call	cdr3_aa	cdr3_nt
NA	TRBV7-2	TRBJ2-1	NA	CASSLGPRSYNEQFF	TGTGCCAGCAGCTTAGGGCCTCGCTCCTACAATGAGCAGTTCTTC
NA	TRBV7-9	TRBJ2-5	TRBD1	CASSSDRGLEETQYF	TGTGCCAGCAGCTCCGACAGGGGGCTAGAAGAGACCCAGTACTTC
NA	TRBV9	TRBJ1-2	TRBD1	CASSVGGGQGKENYGYTF	TGTGCCAGCAGCGTAGGAGGGGGACAGGGGAAAGAGAACTACGGCTACACCTTC
NA	TRBV6-1	TRBJ2-7	TRBD1	CASSEIQGTYEQYF	TGTGCCAGCAGTGAAATACAGGGGACCTACGAGCAGTACTTC
NA	TRBV19	TRBJ1-2	TRBD1	CASDSGTGVDYGYTF	TGTGCCAGTGACTCCGGGACAGGGGTTGACTATGGCTACACCTTC
once	TRBV4-2	TRBJ2-7	NA	CASSQLERLSYEQYF	TGTGCCAGCAGCCAATTGGAAAGACTCTCCTACGAGCAGTACTTC
NA	TRBV6-5	TRBJ2-7	NA	CASGLRQGYEQYF	TGTGCCAGCGGGCTTAGGCAGGGTTACGAGCAGTACTTC
few	TRBV5-4	TRBJ1-1	NA	CASSPRSQGLNTEAFF	TGTGCCAGCAGCCCACGTTCCCAGGGGCTTAACACTGAAGCTTTCTTT
NA	TRBV6-6	TRBJ1-5	NA	CASSLDSANQPQHF	TGTGCCAGCTCCCTAGACAGCGCAAATCAGCCCCAGCATTTT
NA	TRBV6-6	TRBJ1-2	NA	CATTSEAGPLYGYTF	TGTGCCACGACATCTGAGGCGGGACCCCTCTATGGCTACACCTTC
NA	TRBV5-8	TRBJ2-5	TRBD1	CASREGQGGGETQYF	TGTGCCAGCAGGGAAGGACAGGGGGGCGGAGAGACCCAGTACTTC
NA	TRBV29-1	TRBJ2-1	NA	CSAYQGNEQFF	TGCAGCGCGTACCAGGGCAATGAGCAGTTCTTC
NA	TRBV2	TRBJ2-7	NA	CASSDDAMGRVCEQYF	TGTGCCAGCAGTGACGATGCGATGGGCAGGGTATGCGAGCAGTACTTC
NA	TRBV5-1	TRBJ2-7	TRBD2	CASSLAGSGNLYEQYF	TGCGCCAGCAGCTTGGCTGGTAGCGGGAACCTTTACGAGCAGTACTTC
NA	TRBV19	TRBJ2-7	TRBD2	CASSIERGVAWEQYF	TGTGCCAGTAGTATCGAGCGGGGGGTTGCCTGGGAGCAGTACTTC
NA	TRBV12-5	TRBJ1-2	TRBD1	CASGLVGWLDRAYGYTF	TGTGCTAGTGGTTTGGTAGGATGGCTAGACAGGGCCTATGGCTACACCTTC
NA	TRBV6-1	TRBJ1-2	NA	CASSVGHGPYGYTF	TGTGCCAGCAGTGTGGGACACGGACCCTATGGCTACACCTTC
NA	TRBV11-3	TRBJ2-1	NA	CASSEGTWEQFF	TGTGCCAGCAGCGAAGGGACTTGGGAGCAGTTCTTC
NA	TRBV7-9	TRBJ2-7	NA	CASSTLTYEQYF	TGTGCCAGCAGCACCCTAACCTACGAGCAGTACTTC
NA	TRBV5-6	TRBJ1-2	TRBD1	CASSLVMTGGASYGYPF	TGTGCCAGCAGCTTGGTGATGACAGGGGGCGCATCCTATGGCTACCCCTTC
NA	TRBV29-1	TRBJ1-2	TRBD1	CSVEVEDRVNYTF	TGCAGCGTTGAAGTAGAGGACAGGGTCAACTACACCTTC
NA	TRBV30	TRBJ2-7	NA	CAWSWRATYEQYF	TGTGCCTGGAGTTGGCGGGCTACCTACGAGCAGTACTTC